This section outlines one T cell receptor (beta chain) sequence together with its context. This specimen belongs to a study of T cell changes during pregnancy in multiple sclerosis. Measured with immunoSEQ multiplex PCR; TCRdb has only the in-frame clones, and not every one. The repertoire holds 30,000 to 50,000 clones, with about 91% as singletons. CDR1 and CDR2 from the germline V gene are MGHDK and SYGVNS. The CDR3 contains 15 residues. Trimming cost V 1 base and J 11 bases, with 20 bases left between them. Sequenced here: CD4+ T cells from peripheral blood mononuclear cells, sampled in the third trimester of pregnancy. This receptor was obtained from a female donor with multiple sclerosis, enrolled in a pregnancy study. The chain couples TRBV25-1 to TRBJ1-1, with no clear D. For the CDR3, the DNA is TGTGCCAGCAGTGAATTAGAGGTTTCGGGTGGTAGGGCTTTCTTT. Amino acids: CASSELEVSGGRAFF.